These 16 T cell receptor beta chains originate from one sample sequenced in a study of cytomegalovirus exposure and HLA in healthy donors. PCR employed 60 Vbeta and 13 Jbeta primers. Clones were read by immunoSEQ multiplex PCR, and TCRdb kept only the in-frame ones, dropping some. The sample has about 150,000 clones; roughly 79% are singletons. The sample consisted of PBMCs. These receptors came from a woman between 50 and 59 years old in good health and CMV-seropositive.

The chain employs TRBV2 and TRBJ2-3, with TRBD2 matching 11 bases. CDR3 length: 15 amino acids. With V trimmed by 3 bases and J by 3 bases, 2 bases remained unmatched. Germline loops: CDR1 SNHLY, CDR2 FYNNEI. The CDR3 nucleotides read TGTGCCAGCAGTGATATAGCGGGAGGGACAGATACGCAGTATTTT. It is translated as CASSDIAGGTDTQYF.

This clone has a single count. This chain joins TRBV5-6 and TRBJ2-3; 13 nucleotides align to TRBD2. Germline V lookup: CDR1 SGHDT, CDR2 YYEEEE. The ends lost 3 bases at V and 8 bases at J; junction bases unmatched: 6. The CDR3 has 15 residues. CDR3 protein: CASSSLAGGYGTQYF. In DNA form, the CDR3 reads TGTGCCAGCAGCTCACTAGCGGGGGGGTATGGTACGCAGTATTTT.

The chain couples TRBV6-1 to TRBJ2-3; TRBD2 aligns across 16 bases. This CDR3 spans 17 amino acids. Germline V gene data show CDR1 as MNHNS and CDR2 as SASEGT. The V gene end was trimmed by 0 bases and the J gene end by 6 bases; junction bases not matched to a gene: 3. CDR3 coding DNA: TGTGCCAGCAGTGAAGCTAGGGGACTAGCGGGGGGGGATACGCAGTATTTT. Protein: CASSEARGLAGGDTQYF.

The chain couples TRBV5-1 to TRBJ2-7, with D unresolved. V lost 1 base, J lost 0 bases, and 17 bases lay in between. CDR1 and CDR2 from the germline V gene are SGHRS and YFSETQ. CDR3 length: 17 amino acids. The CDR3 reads CASSLRWSPSLSYEQYF. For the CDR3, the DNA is TGCGCCAGCAGCTTGCGGTGGTCGCCCTCCCTCTCCTACGAGCAGTACTTC.

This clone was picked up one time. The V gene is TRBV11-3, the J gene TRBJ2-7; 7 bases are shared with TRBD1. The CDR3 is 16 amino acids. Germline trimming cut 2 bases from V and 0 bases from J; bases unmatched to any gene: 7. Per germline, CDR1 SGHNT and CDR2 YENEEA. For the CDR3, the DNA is TGTGCCAGCAGCTTATTATCCGGGACAGCCTCCTACGAGCAGTACTTC. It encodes CASSLLSGTASYEQYF.

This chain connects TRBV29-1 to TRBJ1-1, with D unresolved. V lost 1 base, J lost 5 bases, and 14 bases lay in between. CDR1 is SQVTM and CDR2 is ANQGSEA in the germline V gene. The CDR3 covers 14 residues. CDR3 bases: TGCAGCGTTGAAGCAGAGGGCGCTTTAACTGAAGCTTTCTTT. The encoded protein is CSVEAEGALTEAFF.

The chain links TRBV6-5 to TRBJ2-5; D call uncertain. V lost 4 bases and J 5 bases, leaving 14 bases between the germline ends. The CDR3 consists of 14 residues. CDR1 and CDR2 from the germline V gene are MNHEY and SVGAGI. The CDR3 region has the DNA TGTGCCAGCAGTTCCCTCGCGGTGAGGGAGACCCAGTACTTC. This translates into CASSSLAVRETQYF.

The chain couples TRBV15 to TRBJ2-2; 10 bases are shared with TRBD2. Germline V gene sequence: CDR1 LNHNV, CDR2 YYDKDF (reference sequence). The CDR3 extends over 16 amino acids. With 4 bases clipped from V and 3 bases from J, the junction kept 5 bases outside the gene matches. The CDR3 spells CATSTKREGHTGELFF. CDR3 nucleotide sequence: TGTGCCACCAGCACCAAGCGGGAGGGCCACACCGGGGAGCTGTTTTTT.

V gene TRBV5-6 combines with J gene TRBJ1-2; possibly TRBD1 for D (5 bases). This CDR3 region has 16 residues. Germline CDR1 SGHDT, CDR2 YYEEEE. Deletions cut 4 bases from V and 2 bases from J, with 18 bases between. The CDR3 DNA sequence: TGTGCCAGCAGCATACCTTATCGGGAGGGGAACTATGGCTACACCTTC. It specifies CASSIPYREGNYGYTF. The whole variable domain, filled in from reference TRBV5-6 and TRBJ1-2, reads DAGVTQSPTHLIKTRGQQVTLRCSPKSGHDTVSWYQQALGQGPQFIFQYYEEEERQRGNFPDRFSGHQFPNYSSELNVNALLLGDSALYLCASSIPYREGNYGYTFGSGTRLTVV.

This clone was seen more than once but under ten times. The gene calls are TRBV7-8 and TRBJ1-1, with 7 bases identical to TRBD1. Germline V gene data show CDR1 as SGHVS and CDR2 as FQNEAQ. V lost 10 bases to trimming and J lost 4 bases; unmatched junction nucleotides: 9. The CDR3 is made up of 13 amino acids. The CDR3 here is CATLRGKSTEAFF. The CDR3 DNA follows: TGTGCCACCCTCAGGGGGAAGAGCACTGAAGCTTTCTTT.

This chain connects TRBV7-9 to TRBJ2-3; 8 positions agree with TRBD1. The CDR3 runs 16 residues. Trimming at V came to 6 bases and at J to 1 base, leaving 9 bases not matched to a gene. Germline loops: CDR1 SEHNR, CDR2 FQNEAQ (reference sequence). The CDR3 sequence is CASRKRQGPGTDTQYF. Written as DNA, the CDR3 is TGTGCCAGCAGAAAAAGACAGGGGCCCGGCACAGATACGCAGTATTTT. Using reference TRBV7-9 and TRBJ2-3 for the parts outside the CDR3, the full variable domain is DTGVSQNPRHKITKRGQNVTFRCDPISEHNRLYWYRQTLGQGPEFLTYFQNEAQLEKSRLLSDRFSAERPKGSFSTLEIQRTEQGDSAMYLCASRKRQGPGTDTQYFGPGTRLTVL.

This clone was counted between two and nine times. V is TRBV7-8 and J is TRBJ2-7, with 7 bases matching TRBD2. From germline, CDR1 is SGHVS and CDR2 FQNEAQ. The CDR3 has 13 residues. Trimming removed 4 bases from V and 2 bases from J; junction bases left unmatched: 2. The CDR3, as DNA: TGTGCCAGCAGCTCTAGCGGAGCCTACGAGCAGTACTTC. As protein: CASSSSGAYEQYF.

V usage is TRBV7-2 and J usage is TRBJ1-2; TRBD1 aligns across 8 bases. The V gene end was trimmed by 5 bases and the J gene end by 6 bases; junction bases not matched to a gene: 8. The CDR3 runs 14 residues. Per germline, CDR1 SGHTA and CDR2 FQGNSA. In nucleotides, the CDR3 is TGTGCCAGCAGCCTACTGGACAGGGTGGATGGCTACACCTTC. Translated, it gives CASSLLDRVDGYTF.

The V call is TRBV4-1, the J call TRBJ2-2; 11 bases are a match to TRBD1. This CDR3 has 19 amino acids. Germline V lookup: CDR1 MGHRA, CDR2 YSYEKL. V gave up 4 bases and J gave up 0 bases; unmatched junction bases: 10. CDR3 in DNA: TGCGCCAGCAGCCGGGACAGGGGGACTAGTATCGCGAACACCGGGGAGCTGTTTTTT. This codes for CASSRDRGTSIANTGELFF.

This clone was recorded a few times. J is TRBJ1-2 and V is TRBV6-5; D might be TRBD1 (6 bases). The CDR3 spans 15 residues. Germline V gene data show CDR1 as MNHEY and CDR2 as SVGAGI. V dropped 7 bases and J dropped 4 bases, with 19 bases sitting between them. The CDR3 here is CASTRGGVVAYGYTF. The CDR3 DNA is TGTGCCAGCACCCGCGGGGGCGTTGTGGCCTATGGCTACACCTTC.

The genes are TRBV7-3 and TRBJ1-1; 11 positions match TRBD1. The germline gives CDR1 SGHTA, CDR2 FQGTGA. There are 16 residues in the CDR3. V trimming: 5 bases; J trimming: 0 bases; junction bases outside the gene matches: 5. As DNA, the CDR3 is TGTGCCAGCAGCCCCGGGACAGGGGGTTTGAACACTGAAGCTTTCTTT. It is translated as CASSPGTGGLNTEAFF.